This TCR beta chain was identified in a study of identical twins. Study-wide results and limits: Zero-insertion analyses could be partly confounded by invariant MAIT and iNKT cells.

Trimming took 5 bases from V and 7 from J, leaving 18 bases between them. This CDR3 comprises 15 residues. TCRdb reanalysed the 5' RACE reads using MiXCR and keeps one entry per CDR3 protein. The sample holds over 200,000 distinct CDR3 sequences, approximately 10% seen once. This clonotype has a handful of counts. What it recognizes is unknown. The chain has TRBV12-3 or TRBV12-4 and TRBJ2-4; D might be TRBD1 (7 bases). This sequence originates from a man aged 45-65 years in good health. The sample consisted of memory T cells sorted from blood. The CDR3 region is CASSPETGRWNIQYF. The CDR3 DNA reads TGTGCCAGCAGTCCCGAGACAGGGAGGTGGAACATTCAGTACTTC.